The entry below gives a single T cell receptor beta chain sequence along with its context. Its specificity is not known. The sample is drawn from a study of OX40 agonist ivuxolimab in advanced cancers. About the research overall: Six ivuxolimab dose levels, 0.01 to 10 mg/kg, were given intravenously every 2 weeks. Whole-study results and caveats: Clonal expansion by week 6 occurred in CD4+ and CD8+ blood T cells (at 0.1 to 3.0 mg/kg).

Here immunoSEQ multiplex PCR was the method, and the copy in TCRdb shows in-frame clones only, minus some. The sample contains some 51,000 clones, approximately 90% of which appear only once. The length of the CDR3 is 16 residues. Germline-derived CDR1 and CDR2 are SGHAT and FQNNGV. The ends were cut back, 1 base at V and 2 bases at J, with 15 bases in the middle. The chain recombines TRBV11-2 with TRBJ2-7; D is possibly TRBD1 (6 bases). The sequence came from an adult with an advanced solid tumor such as melanoma, head and neck, liver or kidney cancer. The sequenced sample was CD4+ or CD8+ T cells sorted from blood, obtained in a trial of the OX40 agonist ivuxolimab. CDR3 amino acids: CASSLVLGQSAYEQYF. The DNA for the CDR3 is TGTGCCAGCAGCTTAGTCCTTGGACAGAGTGCCTACGAGCAGTACTTC. The full variable domain, with the rest looked up from reference TRBV11-2 and TRBJ2-7, is EAGVAQSPRYKIIEKRQSVAFWCNPISGHATLYWYQQILGQGPKLLIQFQNNGVVDDSQLPKDRFSAERLKGVDSTLKIQPAKLEDSAVYLCASSLVLGQSAYEQYFGPGTRLTVT.